The 17 T cell receptor beta chains reported below all come from one sample, sequenced in a study of blood T cell repertoires in COVID-19. Sequencing was performed with immunoSEQ multiplex PCR; in TCRdb, only in-frame clones are kept and a portion is missing. The sample carries 380,000 or so clones, 70% to 85% recorded once. The sequenced material came from peripheral blood. These receptors came from a human donor with acute or convalescent COVID-19. The donor label of this sample is uncertain.

This clone was detected once. V gene TRBV30 combines with J gene TRBJ1-5; maybe TRBD1 (5 bases). Trimming took 8 bases from V and 0 from J, leaving 14 bases between them. Germline V gene lookup returns CDR1 GTSNPN and CDR2 SVGIG (reference sequence). The CDR3 has 14 amino acids. The DNA of the CDR3 is TGTGCCGCGACAGTTCAAAATAGCAATCAGCCCCAGCATTTT. Translation: CAATVQNSNQPQHF.

The chain employs TRBV6-5 and TRBJ2-5; no clear D gene. CDR3 length: 15 amino acids. Trimming pared 0 bases from V and 1 base from J, leaving 9 bases between. CDR1 is MNHEY and CDR2 is SVGAGI in the germline V gene. DNA of the CDR3: TGTGCCAGCAGTTACTCGATTGCGCTCCAAGAGACCCAGTACTTC. Amino acids: CASSYSIALQETQYF.

The chain links TRBV19 to TRBJ1-2; D may be TRBD1 (6 bases). The CDR3 is made up of 13 amino acids. CDR1 and CDR2 (germline): LNHDA, SQIVND (reference sequence). V was shortened by 9 bases and J by 5 bases, with 16 bases between the two germline ends. CDR3 amino acids: CASRQQGQYGYTF. The CDR3 DNA reads TGTGCCAGCAGGCAACAGGGTCAGTATGGCTACACCTTC.

The chain joins TRBV13 to TRBJ2-2; D unresolved. V was pared by 2 bases and J by 4 bases, with 5 bases between. This CDR3 region has 13 residues. Germline V gene sequence: CDR1 PRHDT, CDR2 FYEKMQ (reference sequence). DNA for the CDR3: TGTGCCAGCAGCTTACTCGGCACCGGGGAGCTGTTTTTT. Amino acid sequence: CASSLLGTGELFF.

This rearrangement joins TRBV18 to TRBJ1-2; 8 bases line up with TRBD1. The CDR3 is made up of 15 amino acids. CDR1 KGHSH and CDR2 LQKENI come from the germline V gene. V lost 3 bases, J lost 8 bases, and 11 bases stayed unmatched. Written as DNA, the CDR3 is TGTGCCAGCTCACCCAGGACAGGGAACCATATCGGCTACACCTTC. This encodes CASSPRTGNHIGYTF.

This clone was detected once. The same CDR3 also results from other DNA sequences found in this sample. The rearrangement links TRBV10-3 to TRBJ1-6; D ambiguous. The CDR3 loop spans 14 amino acids. V shed 5 bases and J shed 7 bases, with 12 bases lying between them. In germline, CDR1 is ENHRY, CDR2 SYGVKD. The CDR3 region has the DNA TGTGCCATCAGTCCACTCTCGGGGAATTCACCCCTCCACTTT. Protein sequence: CAISPLSGNSPLHF.

This chain connects TRBV4-1 to TRBJ1-1; D is perhaps TRBD1 (6 bases). V gave up 4 bases and J gave up 5 bases, with 14 bases separating them. The CDR3 covers 14 residues. Germline lookup yields CDR1 MGHRA and CDR2 YSYEKL. The CDR3 spells CASSRSDRSTEAFF. The CDR3 DNA sequence: TGCGCCAGCAGCCGGTCGGACAGATCGACTGAAGCTTTCTTT.

J is TRBJ2-5 and V is TRBV6-6, with no clear D. V lost 0 bases to trimming and J lost 4 bases, with 9 bases between them. Germline CDR1 is MNHNY and CDR2 is SVGAGI (reference sequence). This CDR3 is 14 amino acids long. CDR3 nucleotide sequence: TGTGCCAGCAGTTACTCGAACAGCCTAGAGACCCAGTACTTC. Translating gives CASSYSNSLETQYF.

The chain joins TRBV29-1 to TRBJ2-5, with D unresolved. Per germline, CDR1 SQVTM and CDR2 ANQGSEA. The CDR3 has 11 residues. V was trimmed by 4 bases and J by 4 bases, leaving 7 bases between them. CDR3 loop: CSVVGVETQYF. The DNA of the CDR3 is TGCAGCGTTGTAGGAGTAGAGACCCAGTACTTC.

V and J are TRBV30 and TRBJ1-1; the match to TRBD1 covers 7 bases. CDR1 is GTSNPN, CDR2 SVGIG, per germline (reference sequence). J gave up 1 base and V 4 bases, and 6 bases lay outside the gene matches. This CDR3 contains 14 residues. For the CDR3, the DNA is TGTGCCTGGATAAGGGGGCTCCCGAACACTGAAGCTTTCTTT. It translates to CAWIRGLPNTEAFF.

This rearrangement joins TRBV4-2 to TRBJ2-7; 7 bases align to TRBD2. Per the germline V gene, CDR1 is LGHNA and CDR2 is YNFKEQ. The CDR3 totals 15 residues. The junction had 9 bases not matched to a gene; V was cut back by 3 bases and J by 4 bases. Here the CDR3 reads CASSQPGGGSYEQYF. CDR3 nucleotides: TGTGCCAGCAGCCAGCCGGGAGGAGGATCTTACGAGCAGTACTTC.

This chain joins TRBV12-1 and TRBJ2-5; TRBD2 is the table's D call, not checked against the DNA. TRBV12-1 is tagged as a pseudogene. The CDR3 is 23 amino acids. CDR3 amino acids: CASSFAQRLYSSGGNTLKETQYF. In nucleotides, the CDR3 is TGTGCCAGCAGCTTTGCGCAAAGGTTGTATTCTAGCGGGGGGAATACTTTAAAAGAGACCCAGTACTTC.

This chain connects TRBV11-2 to TRBJ2-3; D not certain. The CDR3 sequence is 13 residues long. Germline CDR1 is SGHAT and CDR2 is FQNNGV. V lost 8 bases, J lost 2 bases, and 11 bases lay in between. CDR3 DNA sequence: TGTGCCAGCGCTATTCTCCACACAGATACGCAGTATTTT. Its protein product is CASAILHTDTQYF.

The gene calls are TRBV19 and TRBJ1-1, with 10 nucleotides matching TRBD1. The V and J ends lost 5 bases and 5 bases, in that order; junction bases with no gene match: 5. Germline loops: CDR1 LNHDA, CDR2 SQIVND (reference sequence). This CDR3 is 14 amino acids long. The CDR3 region has the DNA TGTGCCAGTAGTCGACAGGGGGCTTTAACTGAAGCTTTCTTT. Its translation is CASSRQGALTEAFF.

V usage is TRBV30 and J usage is TRBJ1-2; D is undetermined. The germline V gene has CDR1 GTSNPN and CDR2 SVGIG (reference sequence). This CDR3 region has 12 residues. V was clipped by 7 bases and J by 4 bases, with 13 bases between them. The CDR3 here is CASLTVFYGYTF. The CDR3 region has the DNA TGTGCCTCCCTCACAGTTTTCTATGGCTACACCTTC.

This clone appeared a few times. The junction shows a germline mismatch at one end, possibly a read error. Here the CDR3 reads CASSLGLAGGGGQLFF. CDR3 coding DNA: TGTGCCAGCAGCTTAGGACTAGCGGGAGGGGGCGGGCAGCTGTTTTTT. The gene calls are TRBV7-2 and TRBJ2-2; the match to TRBD2 covers 14 bases. CDR1 and CDR2 (germline): SGHTA, FQGNSA. This CDR3 spans 16 amino acids.

The chain joins TRBV7-9 to TRBJ1-3; 7 bases agree with TRBD1. Germline trimming cut 3 bases from V and 3 bases from J; bases unmatched to any gene: 2. The CDR3 runs 14 residues. Per the germline V gene, CDR1 is SEHNR and CDR2 is FQNEAQ (reference sequence). The CDR3: CASSLGTDGNTIYF. For the CDR3, the DNA is TGTGCCAGCAGCTTGGGGACAGATGGAAACACCATATATTTT.